The clone carrying this TCR beta chain has more than one count but fewer than ten. Its cognate antigen is unknown. The data were obtained in a study of type 1 regulatory T cells. Across the study: T-allo10 is an in vitro-generated, Tr1-enriched CD4 T cell product specific for alloantigen.

V lost 0 bases, J lost 11 bases, and 16 bases lay in between. Germline CDR1 LGHNA, CDR2 YSLEER. The CDR3 has 14 residues. TCRdb re-called the reads with MiXCR, one entry per CDR3 protein. Of 14,000 to 15,000 distinct CDR3 sequences in the sample, roughly an eighth are singletons; the top ten hold 15% to 19%. The chain joins TRBV4-3 to TRBJ1-1; D is possibly TRBD1 (6 bases). This receptor was obtained from a human donor in good health. Sequencing was carried out using cultured T cells, either the whole culture or a sorted T cell fraction (not recorded which). CDR3 loop: CASSQEVLGGQAFF. CDR3 nucleotide sequence: TGCGCCAGCAGCCAAGAGGTGCTGGGGGGGCAGGCTTTCTTT.